The 5 T cell receptor beta chains below all came from one sample that was sequenced in a study of response to subunit inactivated influenza vaccine. Via MiXCR, TCRdb re-called the RT-PCR reads, giving one row per CDR3 protein. The sample includes about 520,000 distinct CDR3 sequences, 6% to 9% seen only once; the top ten take over 10%. This specimen was PBMCs from blood, taken roughly 24 months after vaccination. These receptors all stem from a man aged 50 to 75 who received an inactivated influenza vaccine.

The V call is TRBV5-1, the J call TRBJ2-5; TRBD2 might be the D (5 bases). The CDR3 is 11 amino acids. Germline V CDR1 and CDR2: SGHRS, YFSETQ. Trimming stripped 5 bases from V and 7 bases from J, with 9 bases between. In nucleotides, the CDR3 is TGCGCCAGCAGTGGGGAGAGGACCCAGTACTTC. Protein product: CASSGERTQYF.

This clonotype occurred a few times. The chain joins TRBV7-9 to TRBJ1-5, with D tentatively TRBD1 (6 bases). This CDR3 region has 12 residues. The V end lost 7 bases, the J end lost 9 bases, and 13 bases lay between the germline ends. Germline assignment: CDR1 SEHNR and CDR2 FQNEAQ (reference sequence). CDR3: CASNLPGAPQHF. The CDR3 nucleotides are TGTGCCAGCAACCTCCCGGGGGCGCCCCAGCATTTT. The full variable domain, its missing parts supplied by reference TRBV7-9 and TRBJ1-5, is DTGVSQNPRHKITKRGQNVTFRCDPISEHNRLYWYRQTLGQGPEFLTYFQNEAQLEKSRLLSDRFSAERPKGSFSTLEIQRTEQGDSAMYLCASNLPGAPQHFGDGTRLSIL.

This clonotype was counted ten times or more. V usage is TRBV6-5 and J usage is TRBJ2-5; no reliable D call. CDR1 is MNHEY, CDR2 SVGAGI, per germline. The CDR3 has 15 amino acids. V gave up 2 bases and J gave up 0 bases, with 10 bases separating them. CDR3: CASSYGLKYQETQYF. CDR3 DNA sequence: TGTGCCAGCAGTTACGGTTTGAAGTACCAAGAGACCCAGTACTTC.

V is TRBV20-1 and J is TRBJ2-1; D gene ambiguous. Germline CDR1 DFQATT, CDR2 SNEGSKA (reference sequence). Trimming pared 0 bases from V and 6 bases from J, leaving 21 bases between. The CDR3 covers 17 residues. In DNA form, the CDR3 reads TGCAGTGCTAGAGATTTGACGGGCCTTGTCATGGCCAATGAGCAGTTCTTC. It translates to CSARDLTGLVMANEQFF.

This CDR3 reads CASSKVERSPTDTQYF. The CDR3 DNA follows: TGTGCCAGCAGCAAAGTAGAGAGATCCCCCACAGATACGCAGTATTTT. The chain employs TRBV21-1 and TRBJ2-3. TRBV21-1 is labeled a pseudogene. CDR3 length equals 16 residues.